This TCR beta chain is from a study of T-cell reconstitution after alpha-beta-depleted transplantation in children. Findings and limits, study-wide: Newly generated T cells supplied most T-cell counts and diversity one year post-transplant. About two months after transplant, alpha-beta T cells reportedly came from several hundred expanded graft clones.

TCRbeta library preparation incorporated unique molecular identifiers. TCRdb fed the PCR reads into MiXCR, producing one record per CDR3 protein. The sample includes 15,000 to 20,000 distinct CDR3 sequences, around 12% of them seen just once. This CDR3 spans 17 amino acids. V trimming: 3 bases; J trimming: 10 bases; junction bases outside the gene matches: 13. CDR1 and CDR2 (germline): SGDLS, YYNGEE. For this clonotype: The antigen is not known.

Source: PBMCs, mostly from graft donor cells, taken 180 days after TCRalphabeta/CD19-depleted stem cell transplant. This TCR came from a boy less than two years old who had a stem cell transplant for Wiskott-Aldrich syndrome, so the T cells may come from the graft donor. V is TRBV9 and J is TRBJ2-1, with TRBD2 identical over 13 bases. The CDR3 loop reads CASSAGGTSGTFGEQFF. The CDR3 DNA reads as TGTGCCAGCAGCGCAGGGGGGACTAGCGGGACCTTTGGGGAGCAGTTCTTC.